This T cell receptor beta chain came from a study of metastatic and nonmetastatic thyroid tumors. Study-level information: From malignant and benign thyroid patients, repertoires in blood and in tumor or nodule tissue were compared.

Per the original methods: Clinicopathological groups supplied CDR3 differences that were used to build a distant-metastasis classifier for papillary thyroid cancer. TCRdb re-analyzed the PCR reads through MiXCR. TCRdb, not the authors, supplied the V and J calls. The sample lists over 50,000 clones; almost 30% were seen once. Details on this clone: Its antigen is unidentified.

Broader study findings: The study reportedly found significantly higher TCR beta diversity in malignant thyroid tumors than benign nodules, in blood and tumor.

All patients were untreated before thyroid surgery. The V gene's germline CDR1 is LNHDA and CDR2 SQIVND (reference sequence). The ends were cut back, 6 bases at V and 0 bases at J, with 8 bases in the middle. The CDR3 contains 14 residues. Specimen: blood. The chain couples TRBV19 to TRBJ1-4; possibly TRBD1 for D (5 bases). This TCR was recovered from a female donor with papillary thyroid cancer or a benign thyroid nodule (not recorded which). Some clones in this sample may be carry-over from other donors' samples. The CDR3 protein is CASSLTATNEKLFF. CDR3 DNA sequence: TGTGCCAGTAGCCTGACAGCAACTAATGAAAAACTGTTTTTT. The entire variable domain, with the rest obtained from reference TRBV19 and TRBJ1-4, is as follows: DGGITQSPKYLFRKEGQNVTLSCEQNLNHDAMYWYRQDPGQGLRLIYYSQIVNDFQKGDIAEGYSVSREKKESFPLTVTSAQKNPTAFYLCASSLTATNEKLFFGSGTQLSVL.